Listed below are T cell receptor beta chains from one sample, sequenced in a study of T-cell reconstitution after alpha-beta-depleted transplantation in children. TCRdb itself ran the PCR reads through MiXCR, one entry per CDR3 protein. The sample has more than 200,000 distinct CDR3 sequences; more than 20% are singletons. Here the sequenced sample was PBMCs, taken before TCRalphabeta/CD19-depleted stem cell transplant. The origin of the receptors is a girl aged 2-10 years with Fanconi anemia, due to receive a stem cell transplant. Each CDR3 is given with its conserved first and last residue. D genes are given only for firm matches. Some rows mark clone size as missing; the rest say once, few, many or name a class of expanded clone.

V gene,clone size,J gene,D gene,CDR3 DNA,CDR3 protein
TRBV5-4,NA,TRBJ2-7,NA,TGTGCCAGCAGCTTGGGACTACCCCCCTCCTACGAGCAGTACTTC,CASSLGLPPSYEQYF
TRBV29-1,NA,TRBJ2-1,NA,TGCAGCGTTGAGAACGGGGGTTTTGGTGTTGATGAGCAGTTCTTC,CSVENGGFGVDEQFF
TRBV6-1,few,TRBJ2-1,TRBD1,TGTGCCAGCAGGAACCCTAGGGGGCATGAGCAGTTCTTC,CASRNPRGHEQFF
TRBV19,many,TRBJ2-1,TRBD1,TGTGCCAGTAGTATTGACCATAAACAGGGGATTTATTACAATGAGCAGTTCTTC,CASSIDHKQGIYYNEQFF
TRBV4-2,many,TRBJ2-2,TRBD2,TGTGCCAGCAGTCTAGGACTAGCGGGTTATTCGGAAACCGGGGAGCTGTTTTTT,CASSLGLAGYSETGELFF
TRBV5-1,many,TRBJ1-2,NA,TGCGCCAGCAGCTTGGTCGTGGGGTCTGATGGCTACACCTTC,CASSLVVGSDGYTF
TRBV27,many,TRBJ1-2,NA,TGTGCCAGCAGTTTAGGGTTCGCGGGGGGCAATGGCTACACCTTC,CASSLGFAGGNGYTF
TRBV24-1,many,TRBJ2-5,NA,TGTGCCACCGCATATCTAGAGACCCAGTACTTC,CATAYLETQYF
TRBV29-1,NA,TRBJ2-2,NA,TGCAGCGTTGATTGGCAGGGTAACTCCGGGGAGCTGTTTTTT,CSVDWQGNSGELFF
TRBV12-3/TRBV12-4,few,TRBJ1-4,NA,TGTGCCAGCAGACCGGAGAGTGGGGAAAAACTGTTTTTT,CASRPESGEKLFF
TRBV6-5,NA,TRBJ2-1,TRBD2,TGTGCCAGCAGTTTAAAGCTAGCGGGGAGTAATGAGCAGTTCTTC,CASSLKLAGSNEQFF
TRBV25-1,few,TRBJ1-3,TRBD1,TGTGCCAGCAGTGAATGTTGGACAGGTCCTGGAAACACCATATATTTT,CASSECWTGPGNTIYF
TRBV5-1,NA,TRBJ2-7,NA,TGCGCCAGCAGCCAATGGGGACCGGCCAGGCACGAGCAGTACTTC,CASSQWGPARHEQYF
TRBV2,many,TRBJ2-5,NA,TGTGCCAGCAGTCTAGCTAGCGAACAGACCCAGTACTTC,CASSLASEQTQYF
TRBV20-1,NA,TRBJ2-1,NA,TGCAGTGCTTACCGGGACTCAAGCTCCTACAATGAGCAGTTCTTC,CSAYRDSSSYNEQFF
TRBV6-1,NA,TRBJ2-5,NA,TGTGCCAGCAGTGGAATTTGGGTCCCCGGGGAGACCCAGTACTTC,CASSGIWVPGETQYF
TRBV27,NA,TRBJ2-1,TRBD1,TGTGCCAGCAGTCAAGGGACAGGCTCCTACAATGAGCAGTTCTTC,CASSQGTGSYNEQFF
TRBV20-1,many,TRBJ2-1,NA,TGCAGTGCTAGAGCCGGGGTTCTCGAGCAGTTCTTC,CSARAGVLEQFF
TRBV7-8,few,TRBJ2-4,NA,TGTGCCAGCAGCTTAGTTTCAGGGCAAATGGACATTCAGTACTTC,CASSLVSGQMDIQYF
TRBV9,many,TRBJ2-3,NA,TGTGCCAGCAGCGTAGATCCGATCGTAGCCGGGACAGATACGCAGTATTTT,CASSVDPIVAGTDTQYF
TRBV20-1,few,TRBJ1-2,NA,TGCAGTGCTAGGCCACGGACTAACTATGGCTACACCTTC,CSARPRTNYGYTF
TRBV12-3/TRBV12-4,many,TRBJ1-2,NA,TGTGCCAGCAGTTTAGACAGGGTTGTCGGCTACACCTTC,CASSLDRVVGYTF
TRBV20-1,many,TRBJ2-7,TRBD2,TGCAGTGCTTTCCAGCGGGGCTCTCTCTACGAGCAGTACTTC,CSAFQRGSLYEQYF
TRBV20-1,few,TRBJ2-1,TRBD2,TGCAGTGCTAGTCAGCTCTTAGCGGGATGGGGATACAATGAGCAGTTCTTC,CSASQLLAGWGYNEQFF
TRBV12-3/TRBV12-4,many,TRBJ2-3,TRBD2,TGTGCCAGCAGCCTTGGGGACGGGAGGGCCGTCGATACGCAGTATTTT,CASSLGDGRAVDTQYF
TRBV18,NA,TRBJ2-5,NA,TGTGCCAGCTCACCACCGTCAGGGCAAGAGACCCAGTACTTC,CASSPPSGQETQYF
TRBV29-1,NA,TRBJ2-7,NA,TGCAGCGTTGCCCCGGTTCTCTCCTACGAGCAGTACTTC,CSVAPVLSYEQYF
TRBV28,NA,TRBJ2-7,TRBD1,TGTGCCAGCAGTTTAAGGGGGCGCTCCTACGAGCAGTACTTC,CASSLRGRSYEQYF
TRBV7-9,many,TRBJ1-2,NA,TGTGCCAGCAGCTACAGGGTTGCGGGCTATGGCTACACCTTC,CASSYRVAGYGYTF